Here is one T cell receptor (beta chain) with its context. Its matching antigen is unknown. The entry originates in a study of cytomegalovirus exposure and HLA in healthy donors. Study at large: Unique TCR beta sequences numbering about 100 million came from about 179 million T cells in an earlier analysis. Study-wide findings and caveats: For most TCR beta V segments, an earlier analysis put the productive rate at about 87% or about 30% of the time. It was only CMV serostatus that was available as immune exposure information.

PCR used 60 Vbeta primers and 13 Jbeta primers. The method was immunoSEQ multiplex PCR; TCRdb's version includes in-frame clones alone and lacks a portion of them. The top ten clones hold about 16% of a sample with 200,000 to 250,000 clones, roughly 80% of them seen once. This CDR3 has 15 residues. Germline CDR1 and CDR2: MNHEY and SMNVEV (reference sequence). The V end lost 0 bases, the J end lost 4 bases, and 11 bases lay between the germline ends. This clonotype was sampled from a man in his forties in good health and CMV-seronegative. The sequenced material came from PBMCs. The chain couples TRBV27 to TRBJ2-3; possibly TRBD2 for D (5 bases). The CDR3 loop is CASSLSTGRSDTQYF. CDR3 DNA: TGTGCCAGCAGTTTATCCACGGGAAGGTCAGATACGCAGTATTTT.